These 22 T cell receptor beta chains share one sample of origin, sequenced in a study of vaccination and CD4 T cells after COVID-19. Sample treatment: roughly 11-day PBMC culture with coronavirus spike peptide pools or control peptides (ViraFEST assay). With the Oncomine TCR Beta short-read assay, DNA from cultured CD4+ T cells was sequenced. Via MiXCR, TCRdb re-called the PCR reads, giving one row per CDR3 protein. The sample lists 4,000 to 4,500 distinct CDR3 sequences; less than 25% were seen once. Their antigen targets remain unknown. The input for sequencing was CD4+ T cells from blood, cultured in vitro, taken after SARS-CoV-2 vaccination. The source is a human donor who had recovered from COVID-19.

This clonotype is labeled as medium-sized. The chain has TRBV27 and TRBJ2-7, with a possible D match to TRBD2 (6 bases). CDR1 and CDR2 (germline): MNHEY, SMNVEV (reference sequence). The CDR3 extends over 15 amino acids. V gave up 3 bases and J gave up 3 bases, with 15 bases separating them. The CDR3 loop reads CASSFTWDSSYEQYF. DNA for the CDR3: TGTGCCAGCAGTTTCACCTGGGACTCGAGCTACGAGCAGTACTTC.

CDR3 amino acids: CASSLAKNYGYTF. CDR3 nucleotides: TGTGCCAGCAGCTTAGCTAAAAACTATGGCTACACCTTC. The chain recombines TRBV5-4 with TRBJ1-2; D is unclear. The CDR3 spans 13 residues. Trimming removed 2 bases at V and 2 bases at J, with 7 bases between. CDR1 SGHNT and CDR2 YYREEE come from the germline V gene (reference sequence).

The V gene is TRBV29-1, the J gene TRBJ1-2, with D possibly TRBD1 on 6 matching bases. The V end was cut by 4 bases, the J end by 3 bases, with 18 bases between. This CDR3 spans 15 amino acids. Germline values: CDR1 SQVTM, CDR2 ANQGSEA. The CDR3 loop reads CSVVSHPPGDYGYTF. The CDR3, as DNA: TGCAGCGTTGTTTCCCACCCCCCAGGGGACTATGGCTACACCTTC.

CDR3 loop: CASSYEAGTYNEQFF. CDR3 in DNA: TGTGCCAGCAGTTACGAGGCGGGGACCTACAATGAGCAGTTCTTC. The V and J genes are TRBV6-5 and TRBJ2-1; weak D call: TRBD2 (6 bases). V lost 2 bases to trimming and J lost 2 bases, with 10 bases between them. This CDR3 comprises 15 residues. Germline V gene lookup returns CDR1 MNHEY and CDR2 SVGAGI.

This clonotype has at least ten counts. The CDR3 region is CASSFWVGTDTQYF. Written as DNA, the CDR3 is TGTGCCAGCAGCTTCTGGGTCGGCACAGATACGCAGTATTTT. V usage is TRBV7-9 and J usage is TRBJ2-3; D unclear. V lost 3 bases and J 1 base, leaving 8 bases between the germline ends. Germline V CDR1 and CDR2: SEHNR, FQNEAQ (reference sequence). The CDR3 totals 14 residues.

The CDR3 bases are TGTGCCAGCAGCCTAGGGACTAGCGGGGGGAGCTCCTACAATGAGCAGTACTTC. Translating it yields CASSLGTSGGSSYNEQYF. This chain links TRBV4-2 with TRBJ2-7; 15 nucleotides agree with TRBD2. Looked up from germline, CDR1 is LGHNA and CDR2 is YNFKEQ. The junction had 14 bases not matched to a gene; V was cut back by 4 bases and J by 7 bases. The CDR3 is 18 amino acids.

There are many counts of this clonotype. V gene TRBV11-3 combines with J gene TRBJ2-7; 7 bases map to TRBD1. There are 14 residues in the CDR3. Germline V gene sequence: CDR1 SGHNT, CDR2 YENEEA. V trimming: 5 bases; J trimming: 2 bases; junction bases outside the gene matches: 6. The CDR3 DNA is TGTGCCAGCAGCCTTAGACAGGGAACCTACGAGCAGTACTTC. It translates to CASSLRQGTYEQYF. Combining the CDR3 with reference TRBV11-3 and TRBJ2-7 gives the whole variable domain EAGVVQSPRYKIIEKKQPVAFWCNPISGHNTLYWYLQNLGQGPELLIRYENEEAVDDSQLPKDRFSAERLKGVDSTLKIQPAELGDSAVYLCASSLRQGTYEQYFGPGTRLTVT.

This clonotype was counted a few times. V gene TRBV6-1 combines with J gene TRBJ1-1; D call uncertain. Germline V gene lookup returns CDR1 MNHNS and CDR2 SASEGT. Trimming removed 4 bases at V and 5 bases at J, with 11 bases between. This CDR3 is built from 13 residues. The CDR3 region has the DNA TGTGCCAGCAGTGGGCGGGCTCAGACTGAAGCTTTCTTT. Translating gives CASSGRAQTEAFF.

The chain links TRBV12-5 to TRBJ2-1; D possibly corresponds to TRBD2 (6 bases). This CDR3 has 14 residues. V was trimmed by 1 base and J by 7 bases, leaving 11 bases between them. From germline, CDR1 is LGHNT and CDR2 FRNRAP. CDR3: CASGLGLARNEQFF. The DNA for the CDR3 is TGTGCTAGTGGTTTGGGGCTAGCGAGGAATGAGCAGTTCTTC.

The V gene is TRBV6-1, the J gene TRBJ1-1; D might be TRBD1 (6 bases). Germline V lookup: CDR1 MNHNS, CDR2 SASEGT. This CDR3 region has 15 residues. V was shortened by 6 bases and J by 2 bases, with 16 bases between the two germline ends. The CDR3 loop reads CASSPMGHFNTEAFF. CDR3 DNA: TGTGCCAGCAGCCCAATGGGACACTTCAACACTGAAGCTTTCTTT.

This chain connects TRBV20-1 to TRBJ1-2, with 8 bases matching TRBD1. Trimming at V came to 6 bases and at J to 5 bases, leaving 2 bases not matched to a gene. This CDR3 spans 11 amino acids. Per germline, CDR1 DFQATT and CDR2 SNEGSKA (reference sequence). CDR3 protein: CSARGRYGYTF. DNA for the CDR3: TGCAGTGCCAGGGGGCGTTATGGCTACACCTTC.

In its sample, this clonotype was seen many times. The CDR3 coding sequence is TGCGCCAGCAGTAAAGGCGGGGGGCGCACAGATACGCAGTATTTT. Protein sequence: CASSKGGGRTDTQYF. V and J are TRBV10-1 and TRBJ2-3, with 8 bases identical to TRBD2. V shed 5 bases and J 1 base; nucleotides not matched to a gene: 5. Germline V gives CDR1 WNHNN, CDR2 SYGVQD (reference sequence). This CDR3 region has 15 residues.

This clonotype was seen a handful of times. This chain joins TRBV1 and TRBJ2-7; TRBD1 is the table's D call, not checked against the DNA. TRBV1 corresponds to a pseudogene. This CDR3 has 14 amino acids. As DNA, the CDR3 is TGCACCAGCAGCCCTAACAGGGTTTCCTACGAGCAGTACTTC. Protein product: CTSSPNRVSYEQYF.

This clonotype counts as medium-sized. The chain links TRBV6-1 to TRBJ2-3; D assignment may be TRBD1 or TRBD2 (6 bases each). The germline V gene encodes CDR1 MNHNS and CDR2 SASEGT. V was shortened by 7 bases and J by 3 bases, with 17 bases between the two germline ends. The CDR3 spans 15 residues. In DNA form, the CDR3 reads TGTGCCAGCACTTTACATAGGGGGGATACAGATACGCAGTATTTT. It codes for CASTLHRGDTDTQYF.

The CDR3: CASSYSSQGSSYNSPLHF. The CDR3 DNA reads TGTGCCAGCAGTTACTCATCCCAGGGCAGCTCCTATAATTCACCCCTCCACTTT. This chain links TRBV6-5 with TRBJ1-6; D is perhaps TRBD1 (5 bases). Germline CDR1 MNHEY, CDR2 SVGAGI. Trimming left V 0 bases short and J 0 bases short, with 12 bases between. The length of the CDR3 is 18 residues.

This clonotype was observed a few times. The chain is built from TRBV7-2 and TRBJ1-5; possibly TRBD1 for D (5 bases). The V gene's germline CDR1 is SGHTA and CDR2 FQGNSA. The germline V and J ends were trimmed by 1 base and 9 bases, with 22 bases remaining between them. CDR3 length: 17 amino acids. The CDR3, as DNA: TGTGCCAGCAGCTTAGGGGGGGTGGGGGGAGCGGTCCGGCCCCAGCATTTT. Translated: CASSLGGVGGAVRPQHF.

This clonotype is judged medium-sized. The chain uses TRBV7-2 and TRBJ1-6; TRBD1 might be the D (6 bases). The CDR3 covers 16 residues. Germline values: CDR1 SGHTA, CDR2 FQGNSA. The V and J ends lost 5 bases and 7 bases respectively, with 18 bases between them. DNA of the CDR3: TGTGCCAGCAGCCGAAACAGGGCCCTGAACAATTCACCCCTCCACTTT. This gives the protein CASSRNRALNNSPLHF.

This clonotype is medium-sized (0.01 to 0.1%). This chain links TRBV6-1 with TRBJ1-6; 9 bases are shared with TRBD1. CDR3 length: 17 amino acids. Germline CDR1 MNHNS, CDR2 SASEGT. Trimming removed 5 bases from V and 11 bases from J; junction bases left unmatched: 16. The CDR3 DNA is TGTGCCAGCAGTCGGGCGGGGACCGGGACAGGGTGGACACCCCTCCACTTT. Translation: CASSRAGTGTGWTPLHF.

This clonotype was seen more than once but under ten times. One end of the junction varies from germline; a read error may be responsible. This rearrangement joins TRBV6-5 to TRBJ1-5, with D unresolved. In germline, CDR1 is MNHEY, CDR2 SVGAGI. This CDR3 has 12 residues. Here the CDR3 reads CAISYSNQPQHF. Written as DNA, the CDR3 is TGTGCCATCAGTTATAGCAATCAGCCCCAGCATTTT.

This rearrangement joins TRBV5-8 to TRBJ1-5; no clear D gene. Germline V gene sequence: CDR1 SGHTS, CDR2 YDEGEE. CDR3 length: 15 residues. With 3 bases removed from V and 1 base from J, the gap between germline ends came to 11 bases. The CDR3: CASSSRLTSNQPQHF. In nucleotides, the CDR3 is TGTGCCAGCAGCTCCCGCCTGACGAGCAATCAGCCCCAGCATTTT.

This clonotype was counted between two and nine times. The J gene is TRBJ2-5, the V gene TRBV5-6; 12 bases are a match to TRBD2. This CDR3 is built from 16 residues. V trimming: 1 base; J trimming: 4 bases; junction bases outside the gene matches: 5. Germline values: CDR1 SGHDT, CDR2 YYEEEE. CDR3 in amino acids: CASSLLLAGGRETQYF. CDR3 DNA: TGTGCCAGCAGCTTGTTACTAGCGGGGGGCAGAGAGACCCAGTACTTC.

With respect to this clonotype: Just one base apart from a much larger clone, this may be a read error. The V gene is TRBV7-9, the J gene TRBJ2-3; D perhaps matches TRBD2 (7 bases). The CDR3 has 16 amino acids. The germline CDR1 and CDR2 sequences are SEHNR and FQNEAQ (reference sequence). CDR3 in amino acids: CASSLEAGALTDAQYF. CDR3 DNA: TGTGCCAGCAGCTTAGAGGCGGGGGCCCTCACAGATGCGCAGTATTTT.